Described below is a single T cell receptor (beta chain) sequence and its context. The antigen remains undetermined. The data were obtained in a study of blood T cells in healthy people across ages. Findings of the study overall: Bulk PBMC profiling left naive and antigen-experienced comparisons inconclusive.

This CDR3 region has 14 residues. Germline CDR1 and CDR2: SNHLY and FYNNEI. V was trimmed by 0 bases and J by 2 bases, leaving 8 bases between them. No fewer than 5.5 micrograms of total RNA were isolated from every sample. Primed by a sample-barcoded 5' primer and a J-beta primer mix, a second PCR proceeded for 7 to 11 cycles. A 12-random-nucleotide template-switch adaptor tagged each cDNA molecule. TCRdb itself ran the 5' RACE reads through MiXCR, one entry per CDR3 protein. Among about 970,000 distinct CDR3 sequences listed, 51% were seen once. The V call is TRBV2, the J call TRBJ2-7; D gene ambiguous. The sequence was obtained from a woman aged 55-75 years in good health. Sequenced input: blood. The CDR3 DNA reads as TGTGCCAGCAGTGAAGCTGGGCAGACCTACGAGCAGTACTTC. As protein: CASSEAGQTYEQYF.